This T cell receptor beta chain is from a study of CD8 T cells in ankylosing spondylitis. By quantitative 5'-RACE with molecular barcodes, the TCR beta libraries were made. TCRdb re-analysed the 5' RACE reads in MiXCR, keeping a single row per CDR3 protein. The repertoire holds around 490,000 distinct CDR3 sequences, with over 4% as singletons. This clonotype was recorded at least ten times. Its antigen is unidentified. Findings of the study overall: A motif of 7 to 9 highly homologous TCR beta variants was seen as apparently characteristic of ankylosing spondylitis blood. As reported, disease-linked clones showed significant enrichment in matched ankylosing spondylitis synovial fluid.

The CDR3 length is 15 residues. V gave up 0 bases and J gave up 3 bases, with 10 bases separating them. In germline, CDR1 is SGHRS, CDR2 YFSETQ. The sequence came from a male donor with ankylosing spondylitis. What was sequenced was blood, either unsorted or a sorted T cell fraction (not recorded which). This chain links TRBV5-1 with TRBJ1-5; D gene uncertain. In DNA, the CDR3 is TGCGCCAGCAGCTTGGACGGGAGAAACAATCAGCCCCAGCATTTT. It translates to CASSLDGRNNQPQHF.